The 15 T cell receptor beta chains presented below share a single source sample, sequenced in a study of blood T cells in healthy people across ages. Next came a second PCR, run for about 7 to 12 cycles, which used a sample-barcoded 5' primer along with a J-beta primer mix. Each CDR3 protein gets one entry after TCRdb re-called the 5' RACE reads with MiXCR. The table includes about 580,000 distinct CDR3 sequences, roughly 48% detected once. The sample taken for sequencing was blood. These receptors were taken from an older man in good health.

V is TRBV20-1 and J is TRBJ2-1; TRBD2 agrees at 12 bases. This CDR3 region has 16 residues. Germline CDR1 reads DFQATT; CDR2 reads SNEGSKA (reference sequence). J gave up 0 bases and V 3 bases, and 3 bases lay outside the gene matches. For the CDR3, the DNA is TGCAGTGCTAGTACTAGCGGGGGGCACTCCTACAATGAGCAGTTCTTC. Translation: CSASTSGGHSYNEQFF.

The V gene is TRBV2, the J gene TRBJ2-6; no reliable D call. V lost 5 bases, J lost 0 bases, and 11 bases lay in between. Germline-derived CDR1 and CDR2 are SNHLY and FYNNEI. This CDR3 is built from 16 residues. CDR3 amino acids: CASSRPASSGANVLTF. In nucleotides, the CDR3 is TGTGCCAGCAGTCGTCCGGCAAGCTCTGGGGCCAACGTCCTGACTTTC.

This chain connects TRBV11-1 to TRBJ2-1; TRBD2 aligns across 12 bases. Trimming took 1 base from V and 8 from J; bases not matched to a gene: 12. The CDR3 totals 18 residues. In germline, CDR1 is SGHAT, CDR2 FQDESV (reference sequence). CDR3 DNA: TGTGCCAGCAGCTTAGTTTCCGGACTAGCGGGGAGGGACCATGAGCAGTTCTTC. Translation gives CASSLVSGLAGRDHEQFF.

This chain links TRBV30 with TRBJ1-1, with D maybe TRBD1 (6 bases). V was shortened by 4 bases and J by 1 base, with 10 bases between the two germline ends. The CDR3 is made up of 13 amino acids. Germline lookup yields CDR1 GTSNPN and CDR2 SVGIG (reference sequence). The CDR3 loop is CAWKGRGNTEAFF. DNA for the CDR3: TGTGCCTGGAAGGGCAGGGGGAACACTGAAGCTTTCTTT.

In DNA, the CDR3 is TGTGCCAGCAGCTTAGAAGGTTCTCAAGCGGCCTACGAGCAGTACTTC. Amino acid sequence: CASSLEGSQAAYEQYF. This rearrangement joins TRBV7-2 to TRBJ2-7, with a possible D match to TRBD2 (5 bases). The CDR3 extends over 16 amino acids. CDR1 and CDR2 (germline): SGHTA, FQGNSA. Trimming left V 1 base short and J 2 bases short, with 15 bases between.

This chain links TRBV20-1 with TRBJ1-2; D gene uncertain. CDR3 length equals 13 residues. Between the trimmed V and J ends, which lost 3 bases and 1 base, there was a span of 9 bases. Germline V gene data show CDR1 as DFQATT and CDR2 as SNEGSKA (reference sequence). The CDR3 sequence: CSARNGFNYGYTF. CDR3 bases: TGCAGTGCTAGGAACGGTTTTAACTATGGCTACACCTTC.

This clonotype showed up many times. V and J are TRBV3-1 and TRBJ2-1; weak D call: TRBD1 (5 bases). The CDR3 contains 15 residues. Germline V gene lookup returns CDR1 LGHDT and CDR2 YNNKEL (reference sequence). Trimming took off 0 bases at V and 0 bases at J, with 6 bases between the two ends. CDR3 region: CASSQDRVSYNEQFF. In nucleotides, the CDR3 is TGTGCCAGCAGCCAAGACAGGGTCTCCTACAATGAGCAGTTCTTC.

CDR3 in DNA: TGTGCCAGCAGCTTGACCGGGGGGCGAGAGGGGGAGCTGTTTTTT. As protein: CASSLTGGREGELFF. The V and J genes are TRBV7-2 and TRBJ2-2; possible D gene TRBD2, 7 bases. The CDR3 runs 15 residues. The V end lost 3 bases, the J end lost 8 bases, and 16 bases lay between the germline ends. The germline V gene has CDR1 SGHTA and CDR2 FQGNSA.

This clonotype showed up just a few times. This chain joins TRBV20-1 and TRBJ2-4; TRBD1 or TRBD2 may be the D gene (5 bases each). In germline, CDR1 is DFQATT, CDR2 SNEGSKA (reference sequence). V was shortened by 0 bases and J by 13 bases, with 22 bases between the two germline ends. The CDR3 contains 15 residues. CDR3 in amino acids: CSARESGRAGAEQYF. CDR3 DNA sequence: TGCAGTGCTAGAGAAAGCGGCAGGGCTGGCGCAGAGCAGTACTTC.

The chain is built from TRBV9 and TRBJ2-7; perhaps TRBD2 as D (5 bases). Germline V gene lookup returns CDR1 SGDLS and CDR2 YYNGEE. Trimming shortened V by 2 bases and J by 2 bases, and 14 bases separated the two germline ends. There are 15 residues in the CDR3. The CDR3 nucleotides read TGTGCCAGCAGCGTCGGTCTAGCATCGGCCTACGAGCAGTACTTC. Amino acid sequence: CASSVGLASAYEQYF.

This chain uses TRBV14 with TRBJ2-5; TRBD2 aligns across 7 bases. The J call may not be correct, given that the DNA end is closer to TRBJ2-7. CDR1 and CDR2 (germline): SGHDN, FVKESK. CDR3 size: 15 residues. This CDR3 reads CASSPGRGWTYEQYF. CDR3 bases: TGTGCCAGCAGCCCAGGGAGGGGATGGACCTACGAGCAGTACTTC.

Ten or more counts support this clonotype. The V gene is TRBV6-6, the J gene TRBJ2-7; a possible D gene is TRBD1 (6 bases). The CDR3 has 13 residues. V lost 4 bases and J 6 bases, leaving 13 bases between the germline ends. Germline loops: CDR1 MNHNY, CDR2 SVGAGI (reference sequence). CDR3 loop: CASSSGQHGEQYF. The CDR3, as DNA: TGTGCCAGCAGTTCTGGACAGCACGGCGAGCAGTACTTC.

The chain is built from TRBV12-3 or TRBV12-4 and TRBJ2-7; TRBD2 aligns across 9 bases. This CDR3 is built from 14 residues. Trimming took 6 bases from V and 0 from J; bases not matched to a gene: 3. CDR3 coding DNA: TGTGCCAGCAGGGAAGCGGGGGGCTCCTACGAGCAGTACTTC. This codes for CASREAGGSYEQYF.

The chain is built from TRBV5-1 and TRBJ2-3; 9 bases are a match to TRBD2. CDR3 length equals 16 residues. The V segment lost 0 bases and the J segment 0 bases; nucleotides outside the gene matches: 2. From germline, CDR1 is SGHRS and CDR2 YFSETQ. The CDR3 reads CASSLEGTSSTDTQYF. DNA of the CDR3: TGCGCCAGCAGCTTGGAGGGGACTAGCAGCACAGATACGCAGTATTTT.

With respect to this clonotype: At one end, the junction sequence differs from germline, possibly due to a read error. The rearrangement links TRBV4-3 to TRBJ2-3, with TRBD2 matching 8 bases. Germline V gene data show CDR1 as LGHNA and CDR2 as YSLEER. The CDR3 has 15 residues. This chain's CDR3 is CASSQDGAGGDTRYF. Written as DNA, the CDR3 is TGCGCCAGCAGCCAAGACGGGGCGGGGGGAGATACGCGGTATTTT.